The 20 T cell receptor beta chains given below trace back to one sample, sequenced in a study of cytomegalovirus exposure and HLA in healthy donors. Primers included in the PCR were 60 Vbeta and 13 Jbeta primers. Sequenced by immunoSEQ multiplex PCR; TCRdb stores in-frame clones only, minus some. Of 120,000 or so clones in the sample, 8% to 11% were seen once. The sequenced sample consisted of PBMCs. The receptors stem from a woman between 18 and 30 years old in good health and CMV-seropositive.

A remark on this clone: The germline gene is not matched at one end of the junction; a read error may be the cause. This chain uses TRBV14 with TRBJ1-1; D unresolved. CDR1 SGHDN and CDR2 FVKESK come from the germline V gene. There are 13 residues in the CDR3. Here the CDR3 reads CASSLSRHTEAFF. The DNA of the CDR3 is TGTGCCAGCAGCCTGAGCAGACACACCGAAGCTTTCTTT.

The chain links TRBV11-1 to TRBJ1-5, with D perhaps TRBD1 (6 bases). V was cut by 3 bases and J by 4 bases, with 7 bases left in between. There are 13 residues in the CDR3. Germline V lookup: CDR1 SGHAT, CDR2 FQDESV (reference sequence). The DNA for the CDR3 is TGTGCCAGCAGCTTCGGACAGAATCAGCCCCAGCATTTT. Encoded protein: CASSFGQNQPQHF.

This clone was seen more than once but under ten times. CDR3 nucleotide sequence: TGTGCCAGCAGTGAAGGGACTAGCGGTCCTCGGGAGACCCAGTACTTC. Translation gives CASSEGTSGPRETQYF. The genes are TRBV25-1 and TRBJ2-5; the match to TRBD2 covers 11 bases. Germline trimming cut 2 bases from V and 5 bases from J; bases unmatched to any gene: 7. Germline loops: CDR1 MGHDK, CDR2 SYGVNS. The CDR3 runs to 16 residues. Based on the CDR3 plus reference TRBV25-1 and TRBJ2-5, the full variable domain is EADIYQTPRYLVIGTGKKITLECSQTMGHDKMYWYQQDPGMELHLIHYSYGVNSTEKGDLSSESTVSRIRTEHFPLTLESARPSHTSQYLCASSEGTSGPRETQYFGPGTRLLVL.

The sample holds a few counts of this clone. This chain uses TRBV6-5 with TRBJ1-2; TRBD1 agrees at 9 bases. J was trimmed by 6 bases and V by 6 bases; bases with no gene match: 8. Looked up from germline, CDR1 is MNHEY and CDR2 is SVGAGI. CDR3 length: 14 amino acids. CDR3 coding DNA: TGTGCCAGCAGCTTAGTGGACAGGGGTCATGGCTACACCTTC. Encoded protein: CASSLVDRGHGYTF.

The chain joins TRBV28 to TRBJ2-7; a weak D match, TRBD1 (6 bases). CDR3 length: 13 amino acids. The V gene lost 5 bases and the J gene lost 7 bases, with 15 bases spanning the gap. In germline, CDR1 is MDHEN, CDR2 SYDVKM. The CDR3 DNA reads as TGTGCCAGCAGTCCACAGGGTCTAGGGGAGCAGTACTTC. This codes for CASSPQGLGEQYF. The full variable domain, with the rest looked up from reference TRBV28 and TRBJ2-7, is DVKVTQSSRYLVKRTGEKVFLECVQDMDHENMFWYRQDPGLGLRLIYFSYDVKMKEKGDIPEGYSVSREKKERFSLILESASTNQTSMYLCASSPQGLGEQYFGPGTRLTVT.

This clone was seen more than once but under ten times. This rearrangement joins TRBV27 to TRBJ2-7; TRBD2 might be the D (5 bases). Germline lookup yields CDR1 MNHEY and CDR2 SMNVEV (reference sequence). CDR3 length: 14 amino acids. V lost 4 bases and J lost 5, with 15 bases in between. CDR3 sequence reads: CASSSGNLYNEQYF. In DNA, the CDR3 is TGTGCCAGCAGTTCCGGGAACTTGTACAACGAGCAGTACTTC.

The CDR3 bases are TGTGCCAGCTCACGGGTAGCGGGACCTTCCTCTGGGGCCAACGTCCTGACTTTC. Translating gives CASSRVAGPSSGANVLTF. This chain joins TRBV18 and TRBJ2-6; 8 bases line up with TRBD2. Germline V gene sequence: CDR1 KGHSH, CDR2 LQKENI. The CDR3 loop spans 18 amino acids. The ends lost 4 bases at V and 0 bases at J; junction bases unmatched: 8.

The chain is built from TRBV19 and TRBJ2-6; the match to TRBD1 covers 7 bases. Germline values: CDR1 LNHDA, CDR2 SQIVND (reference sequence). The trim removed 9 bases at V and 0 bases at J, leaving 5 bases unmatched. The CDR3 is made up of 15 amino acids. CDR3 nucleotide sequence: TGTGCCAGCGAGGGACAGTCCTCTGGGGCCAACGTCCTGACTTTC. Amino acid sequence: CASEGQSSGANVLTF.

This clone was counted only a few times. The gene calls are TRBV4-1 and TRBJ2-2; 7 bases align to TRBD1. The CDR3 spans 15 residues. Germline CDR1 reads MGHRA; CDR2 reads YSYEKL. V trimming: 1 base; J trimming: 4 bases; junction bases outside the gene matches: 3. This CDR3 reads CASSQGGGGTGELFF. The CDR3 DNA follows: TGCGCCAGCAGCCAAGGAGGGGGCGGCACCGGGGAGCTGTTTTTT.

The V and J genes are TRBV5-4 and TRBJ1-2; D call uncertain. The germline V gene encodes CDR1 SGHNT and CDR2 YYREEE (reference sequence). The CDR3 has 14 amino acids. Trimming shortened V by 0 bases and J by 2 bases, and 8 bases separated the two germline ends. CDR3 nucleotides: TGTGCCAGCAGCTTGGGAGGGTGGAACTATGGCTACACCTTC. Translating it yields CASSLGGWNYGYTF.

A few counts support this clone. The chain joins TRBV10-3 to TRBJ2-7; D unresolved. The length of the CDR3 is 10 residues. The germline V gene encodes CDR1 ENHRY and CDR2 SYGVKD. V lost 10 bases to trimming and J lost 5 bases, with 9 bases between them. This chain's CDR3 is CATMSNEQYF. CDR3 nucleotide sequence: TGTGCCACCATGTCAAACGAGCAGTACTTC.

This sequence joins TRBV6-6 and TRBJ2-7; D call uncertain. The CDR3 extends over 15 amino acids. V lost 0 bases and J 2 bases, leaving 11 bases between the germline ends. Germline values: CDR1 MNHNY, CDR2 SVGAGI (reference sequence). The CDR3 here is CASSYSVTNPYEQYF. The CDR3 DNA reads TGTGCCAGCAGTTACTCGGTGACAAACCCCTACGAGCAGTACTTC.

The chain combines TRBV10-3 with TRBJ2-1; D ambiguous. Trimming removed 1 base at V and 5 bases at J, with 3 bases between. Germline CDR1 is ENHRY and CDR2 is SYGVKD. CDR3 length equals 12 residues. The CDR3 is CAISEFNNEQFF. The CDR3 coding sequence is TGTGCCATCAGTGAGTTTAACAATGAGCAGTTCTTC.

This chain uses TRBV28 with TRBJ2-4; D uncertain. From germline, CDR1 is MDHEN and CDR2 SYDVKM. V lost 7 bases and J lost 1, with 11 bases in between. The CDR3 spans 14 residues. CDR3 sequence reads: CASTSVAAKNIQYF. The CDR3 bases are TGTGCCAGCACCAGCGTCGCGGCCAAAAACATTCAGTACTTC.

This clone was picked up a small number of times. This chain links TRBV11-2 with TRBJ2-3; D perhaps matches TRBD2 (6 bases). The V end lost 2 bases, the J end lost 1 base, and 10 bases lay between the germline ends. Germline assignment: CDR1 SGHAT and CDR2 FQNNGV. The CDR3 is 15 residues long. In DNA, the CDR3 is TGTGCCAGCAGCTTATCGGCTAGCGGCACAGATACGCAGTATTTT. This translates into CASSLSASGTDTQYF.

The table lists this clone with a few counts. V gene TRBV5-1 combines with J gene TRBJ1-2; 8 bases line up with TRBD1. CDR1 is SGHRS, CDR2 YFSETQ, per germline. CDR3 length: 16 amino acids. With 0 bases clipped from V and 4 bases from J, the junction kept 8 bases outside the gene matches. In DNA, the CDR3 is TGCGCCAGCAGCTTGGAGTGGTCCGGGACAGGCTATGGCTACACCTTC. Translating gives CASSLEWSGTGYGYTF.

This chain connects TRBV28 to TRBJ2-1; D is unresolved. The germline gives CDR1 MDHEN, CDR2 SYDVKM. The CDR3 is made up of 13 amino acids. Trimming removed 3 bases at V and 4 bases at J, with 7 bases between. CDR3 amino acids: CASSFGPYNEQFF. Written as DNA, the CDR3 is TGTGCCAGCAGTTTTGGCCCTTACAATGAGCAGTTCTTC.

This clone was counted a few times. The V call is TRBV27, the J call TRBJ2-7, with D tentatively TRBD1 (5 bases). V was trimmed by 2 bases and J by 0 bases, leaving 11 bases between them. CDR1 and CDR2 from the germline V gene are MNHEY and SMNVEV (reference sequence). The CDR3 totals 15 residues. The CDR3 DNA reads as TGTGCCAGCAGTTTAGCAGGGAATCCCTCCTACGAGCAGTACTTC. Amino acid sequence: CASSLAGNPSYEQYF.

CDR3 residues: CASSDPAGVAQYF. For the CDR3, the DNA is TGTGCCAGCAGTGACCCGGCCGGGGTGGCCCAGTACTTC. The chain employs TRBV2 and TRBJ2-5, with D possibly being TRBD2 (5 bases). The CDR3 sequence is 13 residues long. Germline V lookup: CDR1 SNHLY, CDR2 FYNNEI. Between the trimmed V and J ends, which lost 3 bases and 9 bases, there was a span of 14 bases.

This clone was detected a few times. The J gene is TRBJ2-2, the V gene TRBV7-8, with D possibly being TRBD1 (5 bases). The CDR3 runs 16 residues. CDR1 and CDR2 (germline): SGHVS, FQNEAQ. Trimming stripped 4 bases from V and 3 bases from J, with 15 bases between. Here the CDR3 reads CASSSTPTGYTGELFF. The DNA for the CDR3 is TGTGCCAGCAGCTCGACGCCAACAGGCTACACCGGGGAGCTGTTTTTT. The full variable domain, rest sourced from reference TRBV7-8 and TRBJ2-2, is GAGVSQSPRYKVAKRGQDVALRCDPISGHVSLFWYQQALGQGPEFLTYFQNEAQLDKSGLPSDRFFAERPEGSVSTLKIQRTQQEDSAVYLCASSSTPTGYTGELFFGEGSRLTVL.